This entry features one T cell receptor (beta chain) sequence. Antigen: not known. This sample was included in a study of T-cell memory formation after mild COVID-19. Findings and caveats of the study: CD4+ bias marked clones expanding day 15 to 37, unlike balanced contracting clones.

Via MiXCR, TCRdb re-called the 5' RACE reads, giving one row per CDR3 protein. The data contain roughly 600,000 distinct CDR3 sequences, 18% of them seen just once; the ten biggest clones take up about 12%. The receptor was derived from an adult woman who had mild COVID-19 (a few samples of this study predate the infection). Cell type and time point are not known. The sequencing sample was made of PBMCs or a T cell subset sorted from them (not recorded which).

CDR3 in amino acids: CASSAGGQPYYEQYF. DNA of the CDR3: TGTGCCAGCAGCGCGGGGGGACAGCCCTACTACGAGCAGTACTTC. The chain couples TRBV7-9 to TRBJ2-7, with TRBD2 as a possible D gene (8 bases). V was shortened by 5 bases and J by 3 bases, with 17 bases between the two germline ends. Per germline, CDR1 SEHNR and CDR2 FQNEAQ (reference sequence). The CDR3 loop spans 15 amino acids. The full variable domain, with the rest looked up from reference TRBV7-9 and TRBJ2-7, is DTGVSQNPRHKITKRGQNVTFRCDPISEHNRLYWYRQTLGQGPEFLTYFQNEAQLEKSRLLSDRFSAERPKGSFSTLEIQRTEQGDSAMYLCASSAGGQPYYEQYFGPGTRLTVT.